Each of the 8 T cell receptor beta chains below was sequenced from the same sample in a study of shared clonotypes between healthy human individuals. The protocol was immunoSEQ multiplex PCR, while the TCRdb copy is restricted to in-frame clones and leaves out a portion. This sample carries over a million clones, 95% to 99% of them seen once, and the ten largest clones take less than 0.55%. Sequencing was performed on naive CD4+ T cells sorted from blood. Subset in this sample: CD45RA+ positively selected. The origin of the receptors is a man aged 25 to 40 in good health.

The chain has TRBV27 and TRBJ2-7; 7 positions agree with TRBD1. CDR1 MNHEY and CDR2 SMNVEV come from the germline V gene (reference sequence). After removal of 3 bases from V and 0 bases from J, the junction contained 8 bases not matched to a gene. The CDR3 contains 16 residues. The DNA of the CDR3 is TGTGCCAGCAGTTTTTTTCTTGGGACAGTCTCCTACGAGCAGTACTTC. Amino acid sequence: CASSFFLGTVSYEQYF.

The CDR3 region has the DNA TGTGCCAGCAGTTGGGGCGGCGAAGACACCGGGGAGCTGTTTTTT. Its translation is CASSWGGEDTGELFF. The chain carries TRBV6-5 and TRBJ2-2; TRBD1 might be the D (5 bases). CDR1 and CDR2 (germline): MNHEY, SVGAGI. Trimming removed 4 bases from V and 3 bases from J, with 12 bases in between. The CDR3 covers 15 residues.

This chain links TRBV6-6 with TRBJ1-3, with no clear D. The CDR3 contains 16 residues. The V end lost 5 bases, the J end lost 0 bases, and 14 bases lay between the germline ends. Germline V gene lookup returns CDR1 MNHNY and CDR2 SVGAGI (reference sequence). CDR3 in amino acids: CASSLIGVLSGNTIYF. CDR3 bases: TGTGCCAGCAGTCTAATAGGCGTCCTCTCTGGAAACACCATATATTTT.

The V gene is TRBV27, the J gene TRBJ2-3; perhaps TRBD1 as D (6 bases). From germline, CDR1 is MNHEY and CDR2 SMNVEV (reference sequence). Between the trimmed V and J ends, which lost 5 bases and 0 bases, there was a span of 21 bases. The CDR3 covers 18 residues. CDR3 sequence (DNA): TGTGCCAGCAGTCCCCCACGGACAGATTCAATTAGCACAGATACGCAGTATTTT. Its protein is CASSPPRTDSISTDTQYF.

The rearrangement joins TRBV18 to TRBJ2-1; 7 positions match TRBD1. CDR3 size: 15 residues. The germline V gene encodes CDR1 KGHSH and CDR2 LQKENI. Germline trimming cut 3 bases from V and 6 bases from J; bases unmatched to any gene: 8. The CDR3 coding sequence is TGTGCCAGCTCACCCGAGACAGGGTCGGTCAATGAGCAGTTCTTC. Residues: CASSPETGSVNEQFF. Full variable domain (missing parts from reference TRBV18 and TRBJ2-1): NAGVMQNPRHLVRRRGQEARLRCSPMKGHSHVYWYRQLPEEGLKFMVYLQKENIIDESGMPKERFSAEFPKEGPSILRIQQVVRGDSAAYFCASSPETGSVNEQFFGPGTRLTVL.

V and J are TRBV7-2 and TRBJ2-2; 9 bases map to TRBD2. The CDR3 is made up of 15 amino acids. CDR1 and CDR2 (germline): SGHTA, FQGNSA. V shed 2 bases and J 5 bases; nucleotides not matched to a gene: 3. CDR3 in amino acids: CASSLTSGRTGELFF. DNA of the CDR3: TGTGCCAGCAGCTTAACTAGCGGGCGTACCGGGGAGCTGTTTTTT.

The CDR3 reads CASRASGTYNEQFF. The CDR3 DNA follows: TGTGCCAGCAGGGCTAGCGGCACCTACAATGAGCAGTTCTTC. The rearrangement uses TRBV6-1 and TRBJ2-1; 7 bases are a match to TRBD2. The CDR3 is 14 residues long. Trimming cost V 6 bases and J 2 bases; bases outside gene matches: 4. Germline V CDR1 and CDR2: MNHNS, SASEGT.

The genes are TRBV7-9 and TRBJ2-1, with 8 positions matching TRBD2. J was trimmed by 6 bases and V by 0 bases; bases with no gene match: 4. Germline assignment: CDR1 SEHNR and CDR2 FQNEAQ (reference sequence). The CDR3 spans 15 residues. The CDR3 DNA reads TGTGCCAGCAGCTTAGCAGGACTAGCTTTCAATGAGCAGTTCTTC. Protein: CASSLAGLAFNEQFF.